The rows below give T cell receptor beta chains drawn from one sample of a study of control samples from healthy donors and cancer patients. The protocol was immunoSEQ multiplex PCR, while the TCRdb copy is restricted to in-frame clones and leaves out a portion. The table records around 83,000 clones, under 95% of them present only once. The sample taken for sequencing was PBMCs. The source is a woman in her thirties or forties with lung cancer. Each CDR3 is given with its conserved first and last residue. A D gene is named only where the DNA matches it firmly. Where a row states a size, it is once, few, many or the class of an expanded clone; other rows omit it.

>.|15|.|TRBJ1-3|TRBV9
TGTGCCAGCAGTCGACAGGACAGCTCTGGAAACACCATATATTTT
CASSRQDSSGNTIYF
>.|14|.|TRBJ2-7|TRBV6-1
TGTGCCAGCAGTGAAGCCCCCGGCGGGTCCGAGCAGTACTTC
CASSEAPGGSEQYF
>.|12|.|TRBJ1-2|TRBV2
TGTGCCAGCAGTGAAGAGGGGTATGGCTACACCTTC
CASSEEGYGYTF
>.|15|TRBD2|TRBJ2-1|TRBV19
TGTGCCAGTAGCCGAACTAGCGGGGTTTACAATGAGCAGTTCTTC
CASSRTSGVYNEQFF
>.|16|.|TRBJ1-1|TRBV24-1
TGTGCCACCAGTGCGGGGGAGGGGGGGCACGGGACTGAAGCTTTCTTT
CATSAGEGGHGTEAFF
>.|14|TRBD1|TRBJ1-1|TRBV12-5
TGTGCTAGTGGTACGGGACAGATTCACACTGAAGCTTTCTTT
CASGTGQIHTEAFF
>.|14|.|TRBJ1-1|TRBV9
TGTGCCAGCAGCGTAGATCCCCGGAACACTGAAGCTTTCTTT
CASSVDPRNTEAFF
>few|15|TRBD1|TRBJ2-4|TRBV5-1
TGCGCCAGCAGCTCCTCGACAGGGTCCAAAAACATTCAGTACTTC
CASSSSTGSKNIQYF
>.|14|.|TRBJ2-4|TRBV19
TGTGCCAGCAATACTATACAGGGAGGAAACATTCAGTACTTC
CASNTIQGGNIQYF
>.|14|TRBD1|TRBJ1-1|TRBV6-6
TGTGCCAGCAAAGGGACAGGGGGCTATACTGAAGCTTTCTTT
CASKGTGGYTEAFF
>.|14|.|TRBJ2-3|TRBV5-1
TGCGCCAGCAGCTTAGCAGGGAAAACAGATACGCAGTATTTT
CASSLAGKTDTQYF
>.|14|.|TRBJ2-1|TRBV6-6
TGTGCCAGCACCTGGGGCCACGGGAACAATGAGCAGTTCTTC
CASTWGHGNNEQFF
>.|11|.|TRBJ1-1|TRBV29-1
TGCAGCGTTCCCGAGAACACTGAAGCTTTCTTT
CSVPENTEAFF
>.|14|.|TRBJ2-7|TRBV14
TGTGCCAGCAGCCAAGATTTGACCTCCTACGAGCAGTACTTC
CASSQDLTSYEQYF
>.|16|TRBD2|TRBJ2-2|TRBV5-1
TGCGCCAGCAAGTCACGGACTAGCGGAACGTGGGGGGAGCTGTTTTTT
CASKSRTSGTWGELFF
>.|14|.|TRBJ1-4|TRBV7-9
TGTGCCAGCAGCCTCCGGGGGTATAATGAAAAACTGTTTTTT
CASSLRGYNEKLFF
>once|13|.|TRBJ1-5|TRBV5-1
TGCGCCAGCGGCAGGGGTACACCCCAGCCCCAGCATTTT
CASGRGTPQPQHF
>.|14|.|TRBJ1-2|TRBV6-5
TGTGCCAGCAGTTACAATTCCGGGGCCGGTGGCTACACCTTC
CASSYNSGAGGYTF
>.|16|TRBD1|TRBJ1-4|TRBV5-5
TGTGCCAGCAGCTTGGCGGGACAGGAAGCACGTGAAAAACTGTTTTTT
CASSLAGQEAREKLFF
>.|16|TRBD2|TRBJ2-3|TRBV19
TGTGCCAGTAGTATATCCCGGACTAGCAGCACAGATACGCAGTATTTT
CASSISRTSSTDTQYF
>.|17|TRBD1|TRBJ1-1|TRBV7-9
TGTGCCAGCAGCTCTTCACCGGGACAGGGATGGAACACTGAAGCTTTCTTT
CASSSSPGQGWNTEAFF
>.|16|TRBD1|TRBJ1-4|TRBV3-1/TRBV3-2
TGTGCCAGCAGCCAAGCCGGGACAGACTTTAATGAAAAACTGTTTTTT
CASSQAGTDFNEKLFF
>.|13|.|TRBJ1-1|TRBV5-6
TGTGCCAGCAGCTTAGGGGGTAACACTGAAGCTTTCTTT
CASSLGGNTEAFF
>.|13|.|TRBJ2-2|TRBV28
TGTGCCAGCAGTTTAGTGAACACCGGGGAGCTGTTTTTT
CASSLVNTGELFF
>.|13|.|TRBJ1-1|TRBV6-5
TGTGCCAGCAGTTATCCCGGTAACACTGAAGCTTTCTTT
CASSYPGNTEAFF
>once|12|.|TRBJ1-1|TRBV30
TGTGCCTGGGGGGGATGGAACACTGAAGCTTTCTTT
CAWGGWNTEAFF
>.|14|.|TRBJ2-1|TRBV6-5
TGTGCCAGCAGGGGGACCGGCAGGTACGATGAGCAGTTCTTC
CASRGTGRYDEQFF
>once|15|.|TRBJ1-2|TRBV14
TGTGCCAGCAGCCAAGATCTAGCGGGGGTCTCTGGCTACACCTTC
CASSQDLAGVSGYTF
>.|15|.|TRBJ2-2|TRBV19
TGTGCCACCTCAGGGGGGGGCGATGACACCGGGGAGCTGTTTTTT
CATSGGGDDTGELFF
>.|12|.|TRBJ1-4|TRBV28
TGTGCCAGCAGTGGTACTAATGAAAAACTGTTTTTT
CASSGTNEKLFF
>medium-sized|14|.|TRBJ2-2|TRBV6-4
TGTGCCAGCAGTGACTCCCCGGAAGGCGGGGAGCTGTTTTTT
CASSDSPEGGELFF
>.|14|.|TRBJ1-1|TRBV20-1
TGCAGTGCTAGTAAGGGCAGTTTGAACACTGAAGCTTTCTTT
CSASKGSLNTEAFF
>.|19|.|TRBJ1-3|TRBV7-6
TGTGCCAGCACTCCTAGTCTGGGCACGGCCGGGACCTCTGGAAACACCATATATTTT
CASTPSLGTAGTSGNTIYF
>.|13|.|TRBJ2-2|TRBV19
TGTGCCAGTAGAATGGGAGATCCCGGGGAGCTGTTTTTT
CASRMGDPGELFF
>.|16|TRBD1|TRBJ1-2|TRBV5-6
TGTGCCAGCAGCTTGGTGTCTAGTCCGGGGACAGGGCGCTACATCTTC
CASSLVSSPGTGRYIF
>.|15|TRBD1|TRBJ1-1|TRBV5-1
TGCGCCAGCAGCTCCCATCGACAGGGGCGGTCTGAAGCTTTCTTT
CASSSHRQGRSEAFF
>.|16|TRBD2|TRBJ2-5|TRBV3-1/TRBV3-2
TGTGCCAGCAGCCAAGAAGGAAGCGGGGGACGGGAGACCCAGTACTTC
CASSQEGSGGRETQYF
>.|15|.|TRBJ1-1|TRBV9
TGTGCCAGCAGCCCCTTGGGGGCTCAGAACACTGAAGCTTTCTTT
CASSPLGAQNTEAFF
>.|12|.|TRBJ1-1|TRBV3-1/TRBV3-2
TGTGCCAGCGGCAGGGTAAACACTGAAGCTTTCTTT
CASGRVNTEAFF
>.|17|.|TRBJ1-2|TRBV18
TGTGCCAGCTCACCCATTACGGCCGTTGGAAATCACTATGGCTACACCTTC
CASSPITAVGNHYGYTF
>.|14|.|TRBJ1-1|TRBV10-3
TGTGCCATCAGTTTCGGGGGTGGAGGCACTGAAGCTTTCTTT
CAISFGGGGTEAFF
>.|17|TRBD2|TRBJ2-3|TRBV7-3
TGTGCCAGCAGCTCTGGACTAGCGGGGGGCCCCACAGATACGCAGTATTTT
CASSSGLAGGPTDTQYF
>.|14|.|TRBJ1-1|TRBV5-1
TGCGCCAGCAGCTTAACATCCGACACCACTGAAGCTTTCTTT
CASSLTSDTTEAFF
>.|15|TRBD1|TRBJ2-7|TRBV7-9
TGTGCCAGCAGCGCCTACAGGGGGCAGAATCTCGAGCAGTACTTC
CASSAYRGQNLEQYF
>.|16|.|TRBJ2-4|TRBV12-5
TGTGCTAGTGGTCCCGCGTTAGTGGGCTCTTTAAACATTCAGTACTTC
CASGPALVGSLNIQYF
>.|14|TRBD2|TRBJ2-4|TRBV30
TGTGCCTATCAGGGGCTAGCGGGCAAAAACATTCAGTACTTC
CAYQGLAGKNIQYF
>once|15|.|TRBJ1-4|TRBV6-1
TGTGCCAGCAGTGATTCTGGCACGGCTAATGAAAAACTGTTTTTT
CASSDSGTANEKLFF
>.|14|.|TRBJ1-3|TRBV19
TGTGCCAGTAGTATAGGGTCCTCTGGAAACACCATATATTTT
CASSIGSSGNTIYF
>.|16|TRBD1|TRBJ1-2|TRBV10-3
TGTGCCATCAGAGCCGGGACAGGGGAATCTAACTATGGCTACACCTTC
CAIRAGTGESNYGYTF